Each of the 7 T cell receptor beta chains below was sequenced from the same sample in a study of vaccination and CD4 T cells after COVID-19. With the Oncomine TCR Beta short-read assay, DNA from cultured CD4+ T cells was sequenced. MiXCR was run by TCRdb on the PCR reads, yielding one entry per CDR3 protein. The sample consists of fewer than 5,000 distinct CDR3 sequences, 35% to 45% of them appearing once. Treatment described: roughly ten-day PBMC culture with coronavirus spike peptide pools or control peptides (ViraFEST assay). CD4+ T lymphocytes from the unexposed donor were collected before the COVID-19 pandemic (2011-2018). Their recognized antigens are unknown. Sequencing was performed on CD4+ T cells from blood, cultured in vitro. The receptors were gathered from a human donor in good health.

The J gene is TRBJ1-1, the V gene TRBV4-2; D possibly corresponds to TRBD1 (6 bases). Per germline, CDR1 LGHNA and CDR2 YNFKEQ. The CDR3 has 15 residues. V lost 2 bases and J lost 7, with 17 bases in between. The CDR3 loop is CASSQINRDHLEAFF. CDR3 DNA sequence: TGTGCCAGCAGCCAAATAAACAGGGATCACCTTGAAGCTTTCTTT.

The chain recombines TRBV6-1 with TRBJ2-1; 10 positions agree with TRBD1. The CDR3 runs to 15 residues. V trimming: 8 bases; J trimming: 9 bases; junction bases outside the gene matches: 13. The germline V gene encodes CDR1 MNHNS and CDR2 SASEGT. DNA for the CDR3: TGTGCCAGCCGTCCTCCGGGACAGGGGTTGGCTGAGCAGTTCTTC. Its translation: CASRPPGQGLAEQFF.

The genes are TRBV6-1 and TRBJ1-2; D gene unclear. From germline, CDR1 is MNHNS and CDR2 SASEGT. V was shortened by 10 bases and J by 2 bases, with 11 bases between the two germline ends. The CDR3 has 12 amino acids. In nucleotides, the CDR3 is TGTGCCACCCTTAAGGCAAACTATGGCTACACCTTC. This sequence encodes CATLKANYGYTF.

The CDR3 region has the DNA TGCAGTGCTAGTCACACTGGGGACAACATTCAGTACTTC. It translates to CSASHTGDNIQYF. The rearrangement joins TRBV20-1 to TRBJ2-4; the D gene could be TRBD1 or TRBD2 (5 bases each). This CDR3 contains 13 residues. Germline V gives CDR1 DFQATT, CDR2 SNEGSKA (reference sequence). Trimming took off 3 bases at V and 7 bases at J, with 13 bases between the two ends.

In this sample, this clonotype turned up a few times. The chain combines TRBV18 with TRBJ1-6; D remains ambiguous. The CDR3 spans 14 residues. Germline lookup yields CDR1 KGHSH and CDR2 LQKENI. The V end was cut by 2 bases, the J end by 9 bases, with 11 bases between. CDR3 coding DNA: TGTGCCAGCTCACCAGAGGGTGGAGGTTCACCCCTCCACTTT. This gives the protein CASSPEGGGSPLHF.

This clonotype is large by share. The chain employs TRBV11-2 and TRBJ1-6; unclear D gene. Trimming shortened V by 3 bases and J by 5 bases, and 8 bases separated the two germline ends. The V gene's germline CDR1 is SGHAT and CDR2 FQNNGV. This CDR3 spans 14 amino acids. DNA for the CDR3: TGTGCCAGCAGCTTCGAGGCAAATAATTCACCCCTCCACTTT. This sequence encodes CASSFEANNSPLHF.

The V gene is TRBV19, the J gene TRBJ1-2, with D uncertain. Germline V gives CDR1 LNHDA, CDR2 SQIVND (reference sequence). The CDR3 loop spans 12 amino acids. Trimming shortened V by 5 bases and J by 8 bases, and 12 bases separated the two germline ends. In DNA, the CDR3 is TGTGCCAGTAGTGACGACCTTCAGGGCTACACCTTC. It yields the protein CASSDDLQGYTF.